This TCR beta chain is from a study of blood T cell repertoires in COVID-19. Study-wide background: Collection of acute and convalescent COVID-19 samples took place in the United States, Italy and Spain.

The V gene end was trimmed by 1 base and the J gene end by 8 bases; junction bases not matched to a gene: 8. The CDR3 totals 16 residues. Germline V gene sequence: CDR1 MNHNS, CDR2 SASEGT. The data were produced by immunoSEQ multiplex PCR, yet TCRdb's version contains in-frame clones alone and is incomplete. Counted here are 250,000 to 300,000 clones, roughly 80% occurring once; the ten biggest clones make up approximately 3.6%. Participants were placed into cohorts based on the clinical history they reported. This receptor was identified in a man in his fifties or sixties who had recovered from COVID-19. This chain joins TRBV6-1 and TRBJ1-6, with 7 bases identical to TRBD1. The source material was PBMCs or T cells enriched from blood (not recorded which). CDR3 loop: CASSEVGGHTYSPLHF. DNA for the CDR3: TGTGCCAGCAGTGAAGTAGGGGGCCACACCTATTCACCCCTCCACTTT.